What follows are 7 T cell receptor beta chains derived from one specimen sequenced in a study of T-cell reconstitution after alpha-beta-depleted transplantation in children (dated by TCRdb to the mid-2010s). Receptors were amplified or captured by PCR. These reads were obtained on an Illumina HiSeq 2500. TCR libraries were prepared with molecular barcoding, using unique molecular identifiers to normalize TCRbeta repertoire quantification. TCRdb itself trimmed the public reads at Q25 with fastp, ran MiXCR and retained productive beta chains. Rows are unified per CDR3 protein, each entry keeping the most common DNA and genes. The sample table holds over 80,000 distinct CDR3 sequences, of which around a quarter were seen once. The ten largest clones add up to around a fifth of the sample. This sample's treatment or condition label indicates: allogeneic hematopoietic cell transplantation with graft depleted of TCRalphabeta T cells and CD19 B cells.

The starting material was PBMCs, obtained before TCRalphabeta/CD19-depleted stem cell transplant. These TCRs come from a boy between 2 and 10 years old with acute lymphoblastic leukemia, due to receive a stem cell transplant.

This clonotype was recorded a few times. V gene TRBV20-1 combines with J gene TRBJ2-1; 9 positions match TRBD2. The V and J ends lost 6 bases and 4 bases, in that order; junction bases with no gene match: 19. The CDR3 contains 18 residues. The germline V gene encodes CDR1 DFQATT and CDR2 SNEGSKA (reference sequence). This chain's CDR3 is CSATRLAEGPLLYNEQFF. CDR3 DNA sequence: TGCAGTGCCACGAGACTAGCGGAGGGGCCTCTCCTATACAATGAGCAGTTCTTC.

This clonotype was detected ten times or more. The gene calls are TRBV12-3 or TRBV12-4 and TRBJ2-7; D is ambiguous. Trimming took off 5 bases at V and 2 bases at J, with 13 bases between the two ends. CDR3 length equals 14 residues. CDR3 in amino acids: CASSPSARTYEQYF. In DNA form, the CDR3 reads TGTGCCAGCAGTCCATCCGCTAGGACCTACGAGCAGTACTTC.

The rearrangement joins TRBV5-1 to TRBJ2-7; D could derive from TRBD1 or TRBD2 (5 bases each). The CDR3 extends over 15 amino acids. Trimming took 4 bases from V and 2 from J, leaving 16 bases between them. CDR1 and CDR2 from the germline V gene are SGHRS and YFSETQ. The CDR3 reads CASSVGGNDAYEQYF. Here the CDR3 DNA reads TGCGCCAGCAGCGTTGGGGGAAACGACGCCTACGAGCAGTACTTC.

There are a few counts of this clonotype. This chain links TRBV9 with TRBJ2-2, with a tentative D call TRBD2 (7 bases). Trimming took 1 base from V and 5 from J, leaving 12 bases between them. From germline, CDR1 is SGDLS and CDR2 YYNGEE. The CDR3 is made up of 15 amino acids. The chain's CDR3 is CASSVREGGTGELFF. DNA for the CDR3: TGTGCCAGCAGCGTAAGGGAGGGGGGGACCGGGGAGCTGTTTTTT.

The genes are TRBV3-1 and TRBJ2-7; TRBD1 matches 9 bases. The J segment lost 4 bases and the V segment lost 1 base, leaving 8 bases of the junction unmatched. This CDR3 contains 16 residues. In germline, CDR1 is LGHDT, CDR2 YNNKEL (reference sequence). The DNA for the CDR3 is TGTGCCAGCAGCCAAGGGGGCTGGGACAGGGAATACGAGCAGTACTTC. Encoded protein: CASSQGGWDREYEQYF.

The rearrangement joins TRBV5-1 to TRBJ1-1, with a tentative D call TRBD1 (5 bases). Germline V gene lookup returns CDR1 SGHRS and CDR2 YFSETQ. The CDR3 runs to 12 residues. V gave up 3 bases and J gave up 7 bases, with 10 bases separating them. The CDR3 coding sequence is TGCGCCAGCAGCTCGTGGGACGGTGAAGCTTTCTTT. This codes for CASSSWDGEAFF.

The DNA of the CDR3 is TGTGCCAGCAGCTTGGAAACTAGCGGGTTGGGGGATACGCAGTATTTT. It encodes CASSLETSGLGDTQYF. The chain carries TRBV5-5 and TRBJ2-3; 9 nucleotides line up with TRBD2. V shed 0 bases, J shed 6 bases, and the junction held 8 bases outside the gene matches. The CDR3 loop spans 16 amino acids. CDR1 and CDR2 from the germline V gene are SGHKS and YYEKEE (reference sequence).